Sequencing of this T cell receptor (beta chain) was carried out in a study of control samples from healthy donors and cancer patients. The data were produced by immunoSEQ multiplex PCR, yet TCRdb's version contains in-frame clones alone and is incomplete. The table lists under 150,000 clones, over 85% of them singletons. In germline, CDR1 is ENHRY, CDR2 SYGVKD. V lost 3 bases to trimming and J lost 3 bases, with 8 bases between them. The CDR3 spans 14 residues. The material sequenced was PBMCs. The sequence came from a man aged 45-65 years with head and neck cancer. V is TRBV10-3 and J is TRBJ2-2; D not certain. The CDR3 nucleotides are TGTGCCATCAGTGATCGGCAGCACACCGGGGAGCTGTTTTTT. Residues: CAISDRQHTGELFF.